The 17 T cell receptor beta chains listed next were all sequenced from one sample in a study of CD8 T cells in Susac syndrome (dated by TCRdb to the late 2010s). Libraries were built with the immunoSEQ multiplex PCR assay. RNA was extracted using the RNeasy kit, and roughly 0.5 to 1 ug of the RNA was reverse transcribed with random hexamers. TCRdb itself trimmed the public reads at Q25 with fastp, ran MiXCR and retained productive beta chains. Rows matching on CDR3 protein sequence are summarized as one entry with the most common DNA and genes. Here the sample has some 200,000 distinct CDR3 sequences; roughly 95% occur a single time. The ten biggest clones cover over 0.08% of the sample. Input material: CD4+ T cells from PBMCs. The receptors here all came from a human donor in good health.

The CDR3, as DNA: TGTGCCACCAGTGATTTAGGGACTAGCGGGAGAATAGATACGCAGTATTTT. Translating gives CATSDLGTSGRIDTQYF. The chain combines TRBV24-1 with TRBJ2-3; 14 nucleotides match TRBD2. V gave up 1 base and J gave up 5 bases; unmatched junction bases: 4. The germline CDR1 and CDR2 sequences are KGHDR and SFDVKD. The CDR3 extends over 17 amino acids.

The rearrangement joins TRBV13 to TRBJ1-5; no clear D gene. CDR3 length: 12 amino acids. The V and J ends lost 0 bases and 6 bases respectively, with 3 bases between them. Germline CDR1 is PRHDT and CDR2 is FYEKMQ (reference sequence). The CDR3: CASSLGVQPQHF. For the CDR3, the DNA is TGTGCCAGCAGCTTAGGGGTTCAGCCCCAGCATTTT.

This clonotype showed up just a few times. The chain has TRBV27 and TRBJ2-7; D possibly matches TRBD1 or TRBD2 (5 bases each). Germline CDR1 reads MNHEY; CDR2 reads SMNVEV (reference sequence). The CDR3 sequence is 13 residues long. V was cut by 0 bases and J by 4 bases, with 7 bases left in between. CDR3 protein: CASSLSGGYEQYF. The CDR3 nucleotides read TGTGCCAGCAGTTTATCTGGGGGTTACGAGCAGTACTTC.

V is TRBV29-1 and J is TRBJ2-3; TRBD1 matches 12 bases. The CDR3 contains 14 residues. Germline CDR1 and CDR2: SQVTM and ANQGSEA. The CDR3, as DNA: TGCAGTGCCACCGGGACAGGGGGCATCGGTACGCAGTATTTT. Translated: CSATGTGGIGTQYF.

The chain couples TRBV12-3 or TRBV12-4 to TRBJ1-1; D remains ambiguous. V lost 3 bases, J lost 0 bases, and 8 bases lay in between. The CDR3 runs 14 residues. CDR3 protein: CASSFWRLNTEAFF. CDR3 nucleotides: TGTGCCAGCAGTTTTTGGCGACTGAACACTGAAGCTTTCTTT.

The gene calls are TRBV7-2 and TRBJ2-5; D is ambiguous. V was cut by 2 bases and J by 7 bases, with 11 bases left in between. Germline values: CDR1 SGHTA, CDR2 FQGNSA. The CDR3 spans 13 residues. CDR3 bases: TGTGCCAGCAGCTTAAAGGCTGGGGTGACCCAGTACTTC. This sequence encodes CASSLKAGVTQYF. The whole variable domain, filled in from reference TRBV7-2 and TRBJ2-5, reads GAGVSQSPSNKVTEKGKDVELRCDPISGHTALYWYRQSLGQGLEFLIYFQGNSAPDKSGLPSDRFSAERTGGSVSTLTIQRTQQEDSAVYLCASSLKAGVTQYFGPGTRLLVL.

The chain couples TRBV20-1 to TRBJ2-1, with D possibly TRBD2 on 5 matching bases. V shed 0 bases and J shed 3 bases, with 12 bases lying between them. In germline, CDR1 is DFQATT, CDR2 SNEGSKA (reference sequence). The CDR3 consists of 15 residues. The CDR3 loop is CSARDSLADYNEQFF. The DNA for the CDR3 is TGCAGTGCTAGAGATAGCCTAGCAGACTACAATGAGCAGTTCTTC.

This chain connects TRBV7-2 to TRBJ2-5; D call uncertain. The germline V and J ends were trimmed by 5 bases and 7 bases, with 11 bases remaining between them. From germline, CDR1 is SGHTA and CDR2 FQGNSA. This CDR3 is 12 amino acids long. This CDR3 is CASSPPSWTQYF. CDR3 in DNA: TGTGCCAGCAGCCCCCCGTCATGGACCCAGTACTTC.

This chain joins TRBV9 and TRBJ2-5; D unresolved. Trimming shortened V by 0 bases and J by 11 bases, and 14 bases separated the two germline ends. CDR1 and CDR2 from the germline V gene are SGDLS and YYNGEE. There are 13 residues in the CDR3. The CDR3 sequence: CASSVAELSLQYF. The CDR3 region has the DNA TGTGCCAGCAGCGTAGCTGAACTGTCCTTGCAGTACTTC.

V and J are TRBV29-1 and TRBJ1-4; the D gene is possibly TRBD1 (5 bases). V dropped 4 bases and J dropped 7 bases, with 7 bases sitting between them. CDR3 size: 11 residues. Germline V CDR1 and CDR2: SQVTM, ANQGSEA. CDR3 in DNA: TGCAGCGTTGTAGGGGCTGAAAAACTGTTTTTT. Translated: CSVVGAEKLFF.

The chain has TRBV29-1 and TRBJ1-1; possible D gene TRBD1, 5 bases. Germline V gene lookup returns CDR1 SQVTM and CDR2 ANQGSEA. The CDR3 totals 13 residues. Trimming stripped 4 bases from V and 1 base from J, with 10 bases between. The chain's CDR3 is CSVARGRNTEAFF. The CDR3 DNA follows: TGCAGCGTTGCTAGGGGAAGGAACACTGAAGCTTTCTTT.

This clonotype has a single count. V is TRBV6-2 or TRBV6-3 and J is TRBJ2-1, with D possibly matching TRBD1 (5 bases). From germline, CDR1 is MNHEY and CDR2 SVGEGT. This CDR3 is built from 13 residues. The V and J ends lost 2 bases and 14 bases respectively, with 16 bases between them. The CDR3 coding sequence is TGTGCCAGCAGTTACGACAGTCCGTCGAGAAAGTTCTTC. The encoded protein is CASSYDSPSRKFF.

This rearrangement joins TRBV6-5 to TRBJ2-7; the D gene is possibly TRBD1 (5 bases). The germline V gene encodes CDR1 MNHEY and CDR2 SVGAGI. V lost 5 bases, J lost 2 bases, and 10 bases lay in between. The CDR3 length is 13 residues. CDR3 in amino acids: CASSQGITYEQYF. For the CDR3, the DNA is TGTGCCAGCAGTCAGGGAATAACCTACGAGCAGTACTTC.

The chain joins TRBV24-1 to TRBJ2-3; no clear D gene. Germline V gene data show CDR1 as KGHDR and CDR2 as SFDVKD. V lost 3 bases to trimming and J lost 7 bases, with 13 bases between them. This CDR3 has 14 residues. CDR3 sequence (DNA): TGTGCCACCAGTGATCTCTCCGCTATAAATACGCAGTATTTT. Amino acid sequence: CATSDLSAINTQYF.

The CDR3 nucleotides read TGTGCCAGCAGCTTACAACTAGCGGGAGATAATGAGCAGTTCTTC. This sequence encodes CASSLQLAGDNEQFF. This chain connects TRBV7-3 to TRBJ2-1, with TRBD2 identical over 11 bases. Trimming removed 2 bases from V and 7 bases from J; junction bases left unmatched: 4. Germline V gene data show CDR1 as SGHTA and CDR2 as FQGTGA. This CDR3 comprises 15 residues.

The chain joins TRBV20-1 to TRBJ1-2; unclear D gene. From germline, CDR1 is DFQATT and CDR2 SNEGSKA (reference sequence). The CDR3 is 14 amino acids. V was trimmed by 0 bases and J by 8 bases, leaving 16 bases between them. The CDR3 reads CSARDVRMVGGYTF. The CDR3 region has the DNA TGCAGTGCTAGAGATGTCAGGATGGTCGGCGGCTACACCTTC.

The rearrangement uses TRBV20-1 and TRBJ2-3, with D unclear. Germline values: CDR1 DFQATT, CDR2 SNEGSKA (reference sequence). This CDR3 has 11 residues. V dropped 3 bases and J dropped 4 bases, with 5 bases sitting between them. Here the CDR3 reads CSASWADTQYF. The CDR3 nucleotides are TGCAGTGCTAGTTGGGCAGATACGCAGTATTTT.